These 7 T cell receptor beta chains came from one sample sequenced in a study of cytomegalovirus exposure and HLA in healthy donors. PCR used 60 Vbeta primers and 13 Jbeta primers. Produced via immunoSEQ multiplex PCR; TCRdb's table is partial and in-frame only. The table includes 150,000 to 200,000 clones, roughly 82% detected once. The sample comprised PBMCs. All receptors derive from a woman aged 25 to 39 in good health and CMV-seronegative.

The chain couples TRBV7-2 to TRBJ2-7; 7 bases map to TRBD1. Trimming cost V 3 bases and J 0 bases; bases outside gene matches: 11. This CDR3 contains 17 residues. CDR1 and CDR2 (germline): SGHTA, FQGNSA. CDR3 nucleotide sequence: TGTGCCAGCAGCTTCGACCCCGGGACAGCTAGCTCCTACGAGCAGTACTTC. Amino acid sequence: CASSFDPGTASSYEQYF.

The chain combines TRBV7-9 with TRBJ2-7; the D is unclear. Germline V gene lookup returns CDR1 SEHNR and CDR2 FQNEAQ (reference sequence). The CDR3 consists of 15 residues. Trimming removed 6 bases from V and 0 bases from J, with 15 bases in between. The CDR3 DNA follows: TGTGCCAGCAGTCCTTTGCCCCGGAGCTCCTACGAGCAGTACTTC. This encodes CASSPLPRSSYEQYF.

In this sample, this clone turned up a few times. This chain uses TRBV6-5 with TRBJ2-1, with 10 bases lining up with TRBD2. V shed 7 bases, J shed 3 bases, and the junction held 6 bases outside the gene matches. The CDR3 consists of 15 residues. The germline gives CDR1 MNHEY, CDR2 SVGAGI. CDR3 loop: CASKTLAGRYNEQFF. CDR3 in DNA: TGTGCCAGCAAGACACTAGCGGGACGCTACAATGAGCAGTTCTTC.

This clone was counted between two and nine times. CDR3 loop: CASSEGGHANTQYF. The CDR3 region has the DNA TGTGCCAGCAGTGAAGGGGGACATGCTAATACGCAGTATTTT. The chain has TRBV6-1 and TRBJ2-3, with D perhaps TRBD1 (6 bases). Per the germline V gene, CDR1 is MNHNS and CDR2 is SASEGT. Trimming removed 1 base from V and 7 bases from J, with 12 bases in between. CDR3 length equals 14 residues.

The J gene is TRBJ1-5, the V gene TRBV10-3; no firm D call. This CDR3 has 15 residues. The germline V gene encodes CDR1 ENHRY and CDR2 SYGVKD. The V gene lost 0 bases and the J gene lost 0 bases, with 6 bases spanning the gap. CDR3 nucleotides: TGTGCCATCAGTGAGTCCTCAGATAGCAATCAGCCCCAGCATTTT. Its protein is CAISESSDSNQPQHF.

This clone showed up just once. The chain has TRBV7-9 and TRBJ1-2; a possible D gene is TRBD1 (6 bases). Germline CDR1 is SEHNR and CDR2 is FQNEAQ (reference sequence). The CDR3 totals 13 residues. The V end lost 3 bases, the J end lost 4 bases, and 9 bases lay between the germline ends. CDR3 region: CASSFGRGYGYTF. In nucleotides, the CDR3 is TGTGCCAGCAGCTTCGGCAGGGGCTATGGCTACACCTTC.

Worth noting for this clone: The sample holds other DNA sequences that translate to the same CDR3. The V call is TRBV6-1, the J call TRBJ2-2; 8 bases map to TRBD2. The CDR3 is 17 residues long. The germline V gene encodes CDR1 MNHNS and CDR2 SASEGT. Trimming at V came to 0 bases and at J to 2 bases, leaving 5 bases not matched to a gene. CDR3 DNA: TGTGCCAGCAGTGAAGCAGGGATAGCGGGAAACACCGGGGAGCTGTTTTTT. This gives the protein CASSEAGIAGNTGELFF.